This T cell receptor beta chain was obtained from a study of cytomegalovirus exposure and HLA in healthy donors. About the research overall: HLA-typed donors were the source of around 77 million unique TCRs held in an early data release.

The PCR was carried out with 60 Vbeta primers and 13 Jbeta primers. The authors' processing: Later, tens of millions of unique TCR beta chains were counted in an analysis, and approximately 10 million of them were shared. Assay used: immunoSEQ multiplex PCR; TCRdb lists only in-frame clones, some missing. V, J and clone size were drawn from that table, and D and trimming were deduced from the DNA. The data contain about 270,000 clones, around 65% of them seen just once; the ten biggest clones take up approximately 2.3%. CDR1 and CDR2 (germline): SGHRS, YFSETQ. The CDR3 spans 17 residues. The V and J ends lost 1 base and 6 bases, in that order; junction bases with no gene match: 7.

What was sequenced was PBMCs. The chain uses TRBV5-1 and TRBJ2-1; 13 bases match TRBD2. The clonotype comes from a female donor in good health and CMV-seronegative. This chain's CDR3 is CASSLSLAGGPFNEQFF. CDR3 nucleotide sequence: TGCGCCAGCAGCTTGTCACTAGCGGGAGGGCCATTCAATGAGCAGTTCTTC.